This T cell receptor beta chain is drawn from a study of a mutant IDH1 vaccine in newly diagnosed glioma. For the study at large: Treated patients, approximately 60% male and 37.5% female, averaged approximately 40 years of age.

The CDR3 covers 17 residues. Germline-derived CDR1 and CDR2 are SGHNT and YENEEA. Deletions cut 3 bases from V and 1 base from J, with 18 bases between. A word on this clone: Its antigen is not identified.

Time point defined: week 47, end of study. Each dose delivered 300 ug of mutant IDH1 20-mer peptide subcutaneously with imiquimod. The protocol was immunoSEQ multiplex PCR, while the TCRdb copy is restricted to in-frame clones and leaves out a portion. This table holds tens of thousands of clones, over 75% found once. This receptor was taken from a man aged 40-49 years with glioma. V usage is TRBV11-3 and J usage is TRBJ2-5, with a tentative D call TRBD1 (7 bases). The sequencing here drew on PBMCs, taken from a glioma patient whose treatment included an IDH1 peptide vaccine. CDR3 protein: CASSLGAGQSFQETQYF. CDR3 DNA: TGTGCCAGCAGCTTGGGGGCGGGACAGAGTTTCCAAGAGACCCAGTACTTC. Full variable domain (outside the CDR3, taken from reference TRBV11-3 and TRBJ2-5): EAGVVQSPRYKIIEKKQPVAFWCNPISGHNTLYWYLQNLGQGPELLIRYENEEAVDDSQLPKDRFSAERLKGVDSTLKIQPAELGDSAVYLCASSLGAGQSFQETQYFGPGTRLLVL.